This T cell receptor beta chain was identified in a study of response to subunit inactivated influenza vaccine. TCRdb analysed the RT-PCR reads with MiXCR anew, one entry per CDR3 protein. Seen here are about 700,000 distinct CDR3 sequences, less than 15% observed once, and the top ten hold roughly 7.2%. Study findings and constraints: With each seasonal influenza vaccination, the authors suggested, few new T cells are recruited.

The CDR3 runs to 13 residues. V lost 6 bases and J 6 bases, leaving 18 bases between the germline ends. CDR1 and CDR2 from the germline V gene are DFQATT and SNEGSKA (reference sequence). This clonotype has more than one count but fewer than ten. What it binds is unknown. This TCR was recovered from a middle-aged man who received an inactivated influenza vaccine. The chain joins TRBV20-1 to TRBJ2-7; D tentatively reads TRBD1 or TRBD2 (5 bases each). The specimen was PBMCs from blood, collected 14 to 15 days before vaccination. The DNA of the CDR3 is TGCAGTGCCAAATTAACTAGAAGGGGCGAGCAGTACTTC. Its translation: CSAKLTRRGEQYF.